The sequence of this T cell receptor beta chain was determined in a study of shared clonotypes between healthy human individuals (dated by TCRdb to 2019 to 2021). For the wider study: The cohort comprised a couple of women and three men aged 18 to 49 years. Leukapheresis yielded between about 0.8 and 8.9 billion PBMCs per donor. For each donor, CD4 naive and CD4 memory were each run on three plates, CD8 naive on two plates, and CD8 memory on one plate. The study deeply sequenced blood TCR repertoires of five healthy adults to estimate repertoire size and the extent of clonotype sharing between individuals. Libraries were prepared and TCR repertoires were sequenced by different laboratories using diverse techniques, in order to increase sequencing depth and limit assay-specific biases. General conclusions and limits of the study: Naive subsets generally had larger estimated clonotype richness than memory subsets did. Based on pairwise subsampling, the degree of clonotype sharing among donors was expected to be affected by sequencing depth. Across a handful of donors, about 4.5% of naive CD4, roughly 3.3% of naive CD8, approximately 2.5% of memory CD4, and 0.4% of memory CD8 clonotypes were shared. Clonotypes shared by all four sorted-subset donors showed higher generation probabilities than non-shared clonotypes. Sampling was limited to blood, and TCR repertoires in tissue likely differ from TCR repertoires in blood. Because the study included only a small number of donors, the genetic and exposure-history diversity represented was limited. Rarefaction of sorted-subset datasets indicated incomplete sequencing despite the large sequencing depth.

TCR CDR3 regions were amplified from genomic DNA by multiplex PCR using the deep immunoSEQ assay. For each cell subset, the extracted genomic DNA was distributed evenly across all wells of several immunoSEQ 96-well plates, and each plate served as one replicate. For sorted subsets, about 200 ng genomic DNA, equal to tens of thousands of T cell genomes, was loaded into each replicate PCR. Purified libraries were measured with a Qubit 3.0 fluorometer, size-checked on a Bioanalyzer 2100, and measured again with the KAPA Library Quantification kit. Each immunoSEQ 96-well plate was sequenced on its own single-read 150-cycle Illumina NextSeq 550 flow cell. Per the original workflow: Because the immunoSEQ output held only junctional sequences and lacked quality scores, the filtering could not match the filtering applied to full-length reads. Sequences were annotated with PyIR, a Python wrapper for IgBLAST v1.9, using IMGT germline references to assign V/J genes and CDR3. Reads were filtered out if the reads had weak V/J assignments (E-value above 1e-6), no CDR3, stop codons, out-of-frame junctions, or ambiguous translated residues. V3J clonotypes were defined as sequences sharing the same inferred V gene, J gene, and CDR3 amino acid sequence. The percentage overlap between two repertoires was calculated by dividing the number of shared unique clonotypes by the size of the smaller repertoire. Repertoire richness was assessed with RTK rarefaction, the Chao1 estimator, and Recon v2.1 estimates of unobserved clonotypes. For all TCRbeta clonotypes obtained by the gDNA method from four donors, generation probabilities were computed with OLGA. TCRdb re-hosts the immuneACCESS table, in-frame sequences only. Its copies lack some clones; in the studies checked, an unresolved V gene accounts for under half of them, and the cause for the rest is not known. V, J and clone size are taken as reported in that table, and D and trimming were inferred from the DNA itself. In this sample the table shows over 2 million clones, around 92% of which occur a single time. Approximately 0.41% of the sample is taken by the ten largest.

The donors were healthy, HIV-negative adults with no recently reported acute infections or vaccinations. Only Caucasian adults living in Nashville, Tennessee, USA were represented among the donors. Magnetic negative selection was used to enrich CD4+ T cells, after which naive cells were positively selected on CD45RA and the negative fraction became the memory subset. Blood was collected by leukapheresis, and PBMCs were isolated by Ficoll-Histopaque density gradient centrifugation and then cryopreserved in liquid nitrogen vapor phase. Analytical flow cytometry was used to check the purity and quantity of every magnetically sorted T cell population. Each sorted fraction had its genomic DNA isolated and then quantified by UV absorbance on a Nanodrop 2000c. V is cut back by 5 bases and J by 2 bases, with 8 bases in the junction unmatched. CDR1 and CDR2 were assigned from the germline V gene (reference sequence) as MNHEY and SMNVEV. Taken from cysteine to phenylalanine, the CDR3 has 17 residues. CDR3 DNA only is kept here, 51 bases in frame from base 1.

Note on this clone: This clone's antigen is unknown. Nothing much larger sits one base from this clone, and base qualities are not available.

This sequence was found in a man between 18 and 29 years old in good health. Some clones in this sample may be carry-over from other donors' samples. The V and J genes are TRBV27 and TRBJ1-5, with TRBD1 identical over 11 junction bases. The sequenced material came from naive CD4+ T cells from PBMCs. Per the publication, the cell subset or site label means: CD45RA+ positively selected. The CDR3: CASSPRTGGLGNQPQHF. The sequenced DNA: TGTGCCAGCAGTCCACGGACAGGGGGCTTGGGCAATCAGCCCCAGCATTTT.